One sample yielded the 6 T cell receptor beta chains listed below, sequenced in a study of cytomegalovirus exposure and HLA in healthy donors. The study ran its PCR with 60 Vbeta and 13 Jbeta primers. The table came from immunoSEQ multiplex PCR; TCRdb's copy has only in-frame clones and leaves some out. The sample includes roughly 150,000 clones, more than 65% of them seen just once. Specimen: PBMCs. These TCRs come from a woman aged 30 to 39 in good health and CMV-seronegative.

The chain employs TRBV18 and TRBJ1-3; no firm D call. Trimming pared 3 bases from V and 4 bases from J, leaving 7 bases between. CDR1 KGHSH and CDR2 LQKENI come from the germline V gene. The CDR3 sequence is 13 residues long. The CDR3 here is CASSPRGGNTIYF. CDR3 nucleotide sequence: TGTGCCAGCTCACCCCGAGGGGGAAACACCATATATTTT.

In this sample, this clone turned up a few times. The CDR3 DNA reads TGTGCCAGCAGCGTAGGTCCTGAGGCAGGGGAGCTGTTTTTT. Translating it yields CASSVGPEAGELFF. The rearrangement uses TRBV9 and TRBJ2-2; the D is unclear. Germline CDR1 reads SGDLS; CDR2 reads YYNGEE. Trimming shortened V by 0 bases and J by 8 bases, and 11 bases separated the two germline ends. The CDR3 runs 14 residues.

CDR3 protein: CASQPGQDPQLGEKLFF. The CDR3 coding sequence is TGCGCCAGCCAGCCGGGACAGGACCCACAACTCGGTGAAAAACTGTTTTTT. This chain joins TRBV5-1 and TRBJ1-4; 8 bases line up with TRBD1. J was trimmed by 7 bases and V by 7 bases; bases with no gene match: 18. In germline, CDR1 is SGHRS, CDR2 YFSETQ. The CDR3 totals 17 residues.

The chain recombines TRBV19 with TRBJ1-4; 7 bases agree with TRBD1. V lost 3 bases and J lost 4; bases outside the gene matches: 5. The CDR3 sequence is 15 residues long. CDR1 and CDR2 (germline): LNHDA, SQIVND (reference sequence). The CDR3 here is CASSIGDSGNEKLFF. The DNA for the CDR3 is TGTGCCAGTAGTATCGGGGACAGTGGTAATGAAAAACTGTTTTTT.

The V call is TRBV5-1, the J call TRBJ1-1; 7 bases map to TRBD1. Trimming cost V 0 bases and J 0 bases; bases outside gene matches: 2. Germline V lookup: CDR1 SGHRS, CDR2 YFSETQ. The CDR3 is 15 amino acids. CDR3 amino acids: CASSLEGGMNTEAFF. As DNA, the CDR3 is TGCGCCAGCAGCTTGGAAGGGGGCATGAACACTGAAGCTTTCTTT.

This clone was counted between two and nine times. The gene calls are TRBV11-2 and TRBJ2-7; maybe TRBD2 (5 bases). V was shortened by 5 bases and J by 2 bases, with 10 bases between the two germline ends. The CDR3 totals 13 residues. The germline V gene has CDR1 SGHAT and CDR2 FQNNGV. The CDR3 sequence is CASSQRWPYEQYF. The CDR3 nucleotides read TGTGCCAGCAGCCAGCGGTGGCCCTACGAGCAGTACTTC.